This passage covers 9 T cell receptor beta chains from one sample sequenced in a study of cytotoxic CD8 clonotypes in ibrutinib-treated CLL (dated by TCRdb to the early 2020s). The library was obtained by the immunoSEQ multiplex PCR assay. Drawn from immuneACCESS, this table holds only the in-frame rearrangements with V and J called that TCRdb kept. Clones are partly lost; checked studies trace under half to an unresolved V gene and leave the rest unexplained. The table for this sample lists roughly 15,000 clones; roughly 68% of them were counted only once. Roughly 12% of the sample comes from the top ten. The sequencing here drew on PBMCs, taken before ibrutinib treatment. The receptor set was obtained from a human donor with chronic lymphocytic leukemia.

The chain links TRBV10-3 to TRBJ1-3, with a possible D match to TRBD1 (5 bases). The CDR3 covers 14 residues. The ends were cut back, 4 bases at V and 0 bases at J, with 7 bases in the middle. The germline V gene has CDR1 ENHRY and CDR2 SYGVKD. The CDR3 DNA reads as TGTGCCATCAGTGCGACAGACTCTGGAAACACCATATATTTT. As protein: CAISATDSGNTIYF.

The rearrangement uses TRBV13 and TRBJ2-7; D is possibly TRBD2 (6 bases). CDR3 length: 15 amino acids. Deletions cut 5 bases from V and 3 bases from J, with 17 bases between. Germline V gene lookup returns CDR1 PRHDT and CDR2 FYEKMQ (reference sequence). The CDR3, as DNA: TGTGCCAGCAGCCCGGGAGATGGGAACTACTACGAGCAGTACTTC. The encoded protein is CASSPGDGNYYEQYF.

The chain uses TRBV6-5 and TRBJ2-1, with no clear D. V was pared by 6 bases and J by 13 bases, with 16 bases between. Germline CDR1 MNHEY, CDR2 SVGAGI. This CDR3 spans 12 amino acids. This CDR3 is CASRYNGEAQFF. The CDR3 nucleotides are TGTGCCAGCAGATATAATGGGGAAGCTCAGTTCTTC.

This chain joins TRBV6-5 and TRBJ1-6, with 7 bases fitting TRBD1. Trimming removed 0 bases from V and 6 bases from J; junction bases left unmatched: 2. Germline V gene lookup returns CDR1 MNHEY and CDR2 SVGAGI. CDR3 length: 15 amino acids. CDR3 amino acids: CASSYSRQGNSPLHF. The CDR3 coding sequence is TGTGCCAGCAGTTACTCGAGACAGGGTAATTCACCCCTCCACTTT.

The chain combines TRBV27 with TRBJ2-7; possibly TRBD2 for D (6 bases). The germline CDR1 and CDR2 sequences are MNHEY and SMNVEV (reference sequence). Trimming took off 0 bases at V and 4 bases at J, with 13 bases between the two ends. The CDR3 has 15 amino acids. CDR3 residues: CASSLSGTSFYEQYF. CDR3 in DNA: TGTGCCAGCAGTTTATCCGGCACTAGCTTTTACGAGCAGTACTTC.

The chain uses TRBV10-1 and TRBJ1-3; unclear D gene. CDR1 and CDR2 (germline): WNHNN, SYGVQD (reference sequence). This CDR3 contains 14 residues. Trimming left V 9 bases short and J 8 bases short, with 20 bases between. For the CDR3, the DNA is TGCGCCAGGGGCCTATTGCTGCTTAGGGACACCATATATTTT. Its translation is CARGLLLLRDTIYF.

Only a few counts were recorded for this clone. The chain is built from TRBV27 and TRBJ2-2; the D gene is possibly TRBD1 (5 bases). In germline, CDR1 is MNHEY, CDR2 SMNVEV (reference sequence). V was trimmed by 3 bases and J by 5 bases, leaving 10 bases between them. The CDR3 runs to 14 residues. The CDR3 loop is CASSLIGATGELFF. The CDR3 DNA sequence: TGTGCCAGCAGTTTGATAGGGGCTACCGGGGAGCTGTTTTTT.

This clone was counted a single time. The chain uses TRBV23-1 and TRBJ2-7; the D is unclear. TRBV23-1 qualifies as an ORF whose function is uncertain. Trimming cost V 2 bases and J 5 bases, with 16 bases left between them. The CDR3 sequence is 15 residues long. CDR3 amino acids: CASSQRPLASHEQYV. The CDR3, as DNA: TGCGCCAGCAGTCAACGGCCCTTGGCGTCGCACGAGCAGTACGTC.

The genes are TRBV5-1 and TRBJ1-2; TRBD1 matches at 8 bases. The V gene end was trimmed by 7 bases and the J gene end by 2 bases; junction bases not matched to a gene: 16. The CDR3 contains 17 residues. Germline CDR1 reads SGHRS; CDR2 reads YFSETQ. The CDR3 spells CASGSYVAGQGNYGYTF. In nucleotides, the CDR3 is TGCGCCAGCGGCTCTTACGTAGCCGGACAGGGAAACTATGGCTACACCTTC. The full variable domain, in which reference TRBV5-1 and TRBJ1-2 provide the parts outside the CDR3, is KAGVTQTPRYLIKTRGQQVTLSCSPISGHRSVSWYQQTPGQGLQFLFEYFSETQRNKGNFPGRFSGRQFSNSRSEMNVSTLELGDSALYLCASGSYVAGQGNYGYTFGSGTRLTVV.